This TCR beta chain stems from a study of cytomegalovirus exposure and HLA in healthy donors. The PCR had 60 Vbeta and 13 Jbeta primers. The table came from immunoSEQ multiplex PCR; TCRdb's copy has only in-frame clones and leaves some out. The sample shows about 170,000 clones, roughly 80% of them seen only once. This clone came up a few times. The sample consisted of PBMCs. The clonotype comes from a female donor in good health and CMV-seronegative.

CDR3 DNA: TGTGCCAGCAGTGAAGTAGGCAGGGGGCGGTTGGTGGACACTGAAGCTTTCTTT. This encodes CASSEVGRGRLVDTEAFF. This chain uses TRBV6-1 with TRBJ1-1, with TRBD1 identical over 8 bases. Germline loops: CDR1 MNHNS, CDR2 SASEGT. V was clipped by 1 base and J by 3 bases; unmatched bases: 13. The CDR3 has 18 residues.